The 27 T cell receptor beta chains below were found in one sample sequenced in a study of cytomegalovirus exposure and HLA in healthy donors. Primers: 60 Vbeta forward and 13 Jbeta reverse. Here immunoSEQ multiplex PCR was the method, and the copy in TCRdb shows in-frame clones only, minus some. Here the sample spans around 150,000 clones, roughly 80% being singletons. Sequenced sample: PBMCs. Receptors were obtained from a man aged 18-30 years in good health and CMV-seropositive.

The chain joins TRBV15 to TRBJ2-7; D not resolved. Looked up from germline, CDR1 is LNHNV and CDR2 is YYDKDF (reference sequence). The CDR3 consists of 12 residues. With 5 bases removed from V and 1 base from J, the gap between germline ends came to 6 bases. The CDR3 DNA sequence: TGTGCCACCAGCGCCCAGTCCTACGAGCAGTACTTC. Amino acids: CATSAQSYEQYF.

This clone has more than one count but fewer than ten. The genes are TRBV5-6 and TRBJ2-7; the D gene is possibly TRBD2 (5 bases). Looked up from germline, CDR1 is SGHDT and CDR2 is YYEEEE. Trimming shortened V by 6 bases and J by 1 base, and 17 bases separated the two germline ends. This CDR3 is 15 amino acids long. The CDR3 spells CASTQLGSGSYEQYF. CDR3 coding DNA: TGTGCCAGCACCCAACTGGGTTCGGGATCCTACGAGCAGTACTTC.

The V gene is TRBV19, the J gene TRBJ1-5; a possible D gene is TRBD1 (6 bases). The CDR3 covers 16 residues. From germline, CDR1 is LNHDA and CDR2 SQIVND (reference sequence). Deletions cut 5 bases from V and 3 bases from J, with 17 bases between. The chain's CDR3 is CASSSKERGFNQPQHF. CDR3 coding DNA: TGTGCCAGTAGTTCAAAGGAGAGGGGGTTCAATCAGCCCCAGCATTTT.

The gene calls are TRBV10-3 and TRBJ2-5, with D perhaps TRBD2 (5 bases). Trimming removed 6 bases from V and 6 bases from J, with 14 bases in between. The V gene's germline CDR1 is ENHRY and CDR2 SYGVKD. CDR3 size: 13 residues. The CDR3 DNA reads TGTGCCATCAGAGACCCCCCCGGGAAGACCCAGTACTTC. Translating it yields CAIRDPPGKTQYF.

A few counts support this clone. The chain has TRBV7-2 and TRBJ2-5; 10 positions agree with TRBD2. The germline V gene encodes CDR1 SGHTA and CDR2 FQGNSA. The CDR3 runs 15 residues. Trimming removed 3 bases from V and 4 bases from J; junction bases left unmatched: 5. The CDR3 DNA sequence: TGTGCCAGCAGCTTCGCCGGGACTAGCGTAGAGACCCAGTACTTC. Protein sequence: CASSFAGTSVETQYF.

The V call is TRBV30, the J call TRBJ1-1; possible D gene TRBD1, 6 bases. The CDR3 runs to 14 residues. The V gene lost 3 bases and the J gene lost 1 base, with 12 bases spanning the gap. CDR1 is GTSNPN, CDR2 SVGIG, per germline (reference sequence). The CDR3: CAWRGGTRNTEAFF. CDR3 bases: TGTGCCTGGAGGGGAGGGACACGGAACACTGAAGCTTTCTTT.

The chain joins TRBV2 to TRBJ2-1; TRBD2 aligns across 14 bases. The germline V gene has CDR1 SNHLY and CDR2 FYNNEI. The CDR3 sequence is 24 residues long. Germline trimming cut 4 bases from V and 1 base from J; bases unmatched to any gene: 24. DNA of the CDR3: TGTGCCAGCAGTGGCGGTGGGACTAAAAACACGGGACTAGCGGGAGCGGCGTCCTACAATGAGCAGTTCTTC. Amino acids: CASSGGGTKNTGLAGAASYNEQFF.

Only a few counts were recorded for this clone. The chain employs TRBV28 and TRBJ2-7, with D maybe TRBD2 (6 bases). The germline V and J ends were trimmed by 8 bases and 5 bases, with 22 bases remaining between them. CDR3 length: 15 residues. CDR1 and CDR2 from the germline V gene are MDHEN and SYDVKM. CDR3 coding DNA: TGTGCCAGCTCCCTTTCTACGGGAGAAAATGACGAGCAGTACTTC. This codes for CASSLSTGENDEQYF.

The DNA of the CDR3 is TGTGCCTGGAGTGTAGGACTAGCGGGAGCCAAAAACATTCAGTACTTC. Protein sequence: CAWSVGLAGAKNIQYF. V usage is TRBV30 and J usage is TRBJ2-4; 11 bases line up with TRBD2. This CDR3 has 16 amino acids. Germline assignment: CDR1 GTSNPN and CDR2 SVGIG (reference sequence). The ends lost 0 bases at V and 0 bases at J; junction bases unmatched: 1.

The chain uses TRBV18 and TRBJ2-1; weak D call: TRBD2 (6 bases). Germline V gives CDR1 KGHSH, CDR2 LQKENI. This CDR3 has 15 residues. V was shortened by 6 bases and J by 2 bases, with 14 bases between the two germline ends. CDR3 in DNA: TGTGCCAGCTCCATCCGGGGAGGCGCCTACAATGAGCAGTTCTTC. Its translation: CASSIRGGAYNEQFF.

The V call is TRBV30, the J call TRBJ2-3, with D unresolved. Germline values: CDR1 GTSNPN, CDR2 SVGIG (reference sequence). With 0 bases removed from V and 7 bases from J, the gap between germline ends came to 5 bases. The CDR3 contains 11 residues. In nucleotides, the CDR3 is TGTGCCTGGAGTGTAGCGAATACGCAGTATTTT. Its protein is CAWSVANTQYF.

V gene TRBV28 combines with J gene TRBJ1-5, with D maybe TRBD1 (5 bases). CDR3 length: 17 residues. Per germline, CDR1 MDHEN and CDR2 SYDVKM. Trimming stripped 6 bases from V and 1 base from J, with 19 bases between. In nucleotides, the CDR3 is TGTGCCAGCAGCTCCCACGGGGGGTGGGACAGCAATCAGCCCCAGCATTTT. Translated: CASSSHGGWDSNQPQHF.

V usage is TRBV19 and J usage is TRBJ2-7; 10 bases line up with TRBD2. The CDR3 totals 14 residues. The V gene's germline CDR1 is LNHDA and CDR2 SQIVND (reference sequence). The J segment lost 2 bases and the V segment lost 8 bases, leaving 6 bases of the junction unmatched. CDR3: CASRSGRATYEQYF. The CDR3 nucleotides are TGTGCCAGTCGAAGCGGGAGGGCTACCTACGAGCAGTACTTC.

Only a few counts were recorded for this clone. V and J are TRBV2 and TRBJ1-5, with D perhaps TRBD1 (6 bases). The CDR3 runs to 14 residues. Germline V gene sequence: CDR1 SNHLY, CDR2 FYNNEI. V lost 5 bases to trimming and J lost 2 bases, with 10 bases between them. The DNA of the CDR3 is TGTGCCAGCAGTTCTCGACAGGGCAATCAGCCCCAGCATTTT. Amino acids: CASSSRQGNQPQHF. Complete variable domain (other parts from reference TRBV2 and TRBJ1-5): EPEVTQTPSHQVTQMGQEVILRCVPISNHLYFYWYRQILGQKVEFLVSFYNNEISEKSEIFDDQFSVERPDGSNFTLKIRSTKLEDSAMYFCASSSRQGNQPQHFGDGTRLSIL.

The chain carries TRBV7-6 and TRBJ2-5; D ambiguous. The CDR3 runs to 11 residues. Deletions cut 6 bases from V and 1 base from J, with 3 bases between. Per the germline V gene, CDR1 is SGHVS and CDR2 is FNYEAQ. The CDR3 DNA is TGTGCCAGCAGTCGCCAAGAGACCCAGTACTTC. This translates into CASSRQETQYF.

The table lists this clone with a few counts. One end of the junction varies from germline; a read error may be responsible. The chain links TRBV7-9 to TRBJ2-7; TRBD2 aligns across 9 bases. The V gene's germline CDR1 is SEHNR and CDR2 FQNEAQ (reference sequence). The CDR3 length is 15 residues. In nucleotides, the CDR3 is TGTTCCAGCAGCTTAGATGCTAGCGGGAACTACGAGCAGTACTTC. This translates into CSSSLDASGNYEQYF.

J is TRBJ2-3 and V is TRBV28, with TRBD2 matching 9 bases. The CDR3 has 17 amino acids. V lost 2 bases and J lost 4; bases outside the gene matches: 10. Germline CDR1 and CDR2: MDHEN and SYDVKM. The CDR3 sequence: CASSLRGGRAVADTQYF. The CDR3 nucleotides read TGTGCCAGCAGTTTAAGGGGCGGGAGGGCCGTGGCAGATACGCAGTATTTT. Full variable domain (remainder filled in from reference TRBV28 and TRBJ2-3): DVKVTQSSRYLVKRTGEKVFLECVQDMDHENMFWYRQDPGLGLRLIYFSYDVKMKEKGDIPEGYSVSREKKERFSLILESASTNQTSMYLCASSLRGGRAVADTQYFGPGTRLTVL.

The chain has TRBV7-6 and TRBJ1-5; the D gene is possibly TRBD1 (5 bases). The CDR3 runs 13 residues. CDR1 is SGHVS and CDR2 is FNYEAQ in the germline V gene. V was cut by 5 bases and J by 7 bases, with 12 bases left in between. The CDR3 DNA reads TGTGCCAGCAGCCCTCAGGGAATCCAGCCCCAGCATTTT. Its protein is CASSPQGIQPQHF. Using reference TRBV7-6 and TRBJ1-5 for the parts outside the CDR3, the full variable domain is GAGVSQSPRYKVTKRGQDVALRCDPISGHVSLYWYRQALGQGPEFLTYFNYEAQQDKSGLPNDRFSAERPEGSISTLTIQRTEQRDSAMYRCASSPQGIQPQHFGDGTRLSIL.

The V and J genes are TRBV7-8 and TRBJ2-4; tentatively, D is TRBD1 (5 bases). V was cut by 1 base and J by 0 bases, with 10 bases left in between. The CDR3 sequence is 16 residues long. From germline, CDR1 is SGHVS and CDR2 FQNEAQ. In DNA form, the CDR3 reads TGTGCCAGCAGCTTAGGACAGAGTTTAGCCAAAAACATTCAGTACTTC. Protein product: CASSLGQSLAKNIQYF.

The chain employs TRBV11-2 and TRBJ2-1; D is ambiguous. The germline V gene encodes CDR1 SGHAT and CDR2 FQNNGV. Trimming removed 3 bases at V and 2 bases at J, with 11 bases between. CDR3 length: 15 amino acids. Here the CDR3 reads CASSFEMQAYNEQFF. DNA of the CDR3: TGTGCCAGCAGCTTCGAGATGCAGGCCTACAATGAGCAGTTCTTC.

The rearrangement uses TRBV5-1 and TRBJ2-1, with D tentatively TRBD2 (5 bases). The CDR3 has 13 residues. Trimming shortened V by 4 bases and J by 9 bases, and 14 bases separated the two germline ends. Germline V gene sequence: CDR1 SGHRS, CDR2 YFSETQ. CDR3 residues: CASSPRNGVEQFF. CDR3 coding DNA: TGCGCCAGCAGCCCCCGGAACGGGGTTGAGCAGTTCTTC.

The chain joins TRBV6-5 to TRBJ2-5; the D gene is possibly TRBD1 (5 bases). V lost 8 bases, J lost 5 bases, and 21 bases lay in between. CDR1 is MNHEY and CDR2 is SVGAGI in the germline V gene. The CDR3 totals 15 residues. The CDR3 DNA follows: TGTGCCAGCCTAATCGTTAGACAGAACGGCGAGACCCAGTACTTC. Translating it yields CASLIVRQNGETQYF.

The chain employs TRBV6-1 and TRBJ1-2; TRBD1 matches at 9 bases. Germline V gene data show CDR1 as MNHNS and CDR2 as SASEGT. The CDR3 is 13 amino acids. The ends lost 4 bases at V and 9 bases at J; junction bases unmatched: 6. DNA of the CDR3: TGTGCCAGCAGTGGGCGACAGGGGGGTAGCTACACCTTC. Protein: CASSGRQGGSYTF.

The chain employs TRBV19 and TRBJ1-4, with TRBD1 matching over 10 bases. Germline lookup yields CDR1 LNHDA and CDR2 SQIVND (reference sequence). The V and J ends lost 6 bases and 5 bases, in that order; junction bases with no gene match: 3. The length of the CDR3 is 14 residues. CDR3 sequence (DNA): TGTGCCAGTAGGTGGACAGGGGGGAATGAAAAACTGTTTTTT. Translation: CASRWTGGNEKLFF.

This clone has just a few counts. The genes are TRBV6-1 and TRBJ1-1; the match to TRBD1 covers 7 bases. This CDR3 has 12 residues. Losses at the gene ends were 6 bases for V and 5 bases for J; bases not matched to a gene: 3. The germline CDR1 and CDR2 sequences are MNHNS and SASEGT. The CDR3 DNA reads TGTGCCAGCAGGGGACAGAGGACTGAAGCTTTCTTT. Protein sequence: CASRGQRTEAFF.

As DNA, the CDR3 is TGTGCCAGCAGCCTGGGGACTAGCGGGAAGACAGATACGCAGTATTTT. As protein: CASSLGTSGKTDTQYF. V and J are TRBV7-2 and TRBJ2-3; 13 bases agree with TRBD2. Germline lookup yields CDR1 SGHTA and CDR2 FQGNSA. The CDR3 sequence is 16 residues long. V dropped 5 bases and J dropped 3; count of bases not matched to a gene: 5.

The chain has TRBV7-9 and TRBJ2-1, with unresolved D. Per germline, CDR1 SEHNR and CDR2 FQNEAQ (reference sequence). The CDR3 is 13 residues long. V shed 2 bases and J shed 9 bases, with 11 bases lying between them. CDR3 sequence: CASSLTSLFEQFF. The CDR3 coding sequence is TGTGCCAGCAGCTTAACCAGTTTGTTTGAGCAGTTCTTC.